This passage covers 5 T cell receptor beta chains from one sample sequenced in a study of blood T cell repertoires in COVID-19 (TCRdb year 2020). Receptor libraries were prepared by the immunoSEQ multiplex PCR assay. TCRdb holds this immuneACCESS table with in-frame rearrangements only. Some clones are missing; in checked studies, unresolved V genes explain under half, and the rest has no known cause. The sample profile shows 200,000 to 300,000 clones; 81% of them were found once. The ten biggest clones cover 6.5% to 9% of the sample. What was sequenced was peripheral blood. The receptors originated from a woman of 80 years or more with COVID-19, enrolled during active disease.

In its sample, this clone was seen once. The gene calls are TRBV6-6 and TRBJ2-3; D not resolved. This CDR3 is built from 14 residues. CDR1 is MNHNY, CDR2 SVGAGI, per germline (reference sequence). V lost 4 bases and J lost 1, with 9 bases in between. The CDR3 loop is CASSFSTGTDTQYF. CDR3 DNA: TGTGCCAGCAGTTTCTCGACTGGCACAGATACGCAGTATTTT.

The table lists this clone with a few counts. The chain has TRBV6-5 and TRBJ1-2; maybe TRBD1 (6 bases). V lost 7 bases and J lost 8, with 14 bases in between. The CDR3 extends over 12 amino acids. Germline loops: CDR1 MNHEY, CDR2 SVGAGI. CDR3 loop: CASKRGGGGYTF. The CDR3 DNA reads TGTGCCAGCAAGAGGGGGGGAGGCGGCTACACCTTC.

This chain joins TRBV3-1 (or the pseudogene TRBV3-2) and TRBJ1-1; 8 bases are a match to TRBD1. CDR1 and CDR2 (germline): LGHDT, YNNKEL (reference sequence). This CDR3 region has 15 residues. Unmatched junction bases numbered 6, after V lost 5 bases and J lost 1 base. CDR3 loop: CASSFRTGPNTEAFF. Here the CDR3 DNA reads TGTGCCAGCAGCTTTCGGACAGGGCCGAACACTGAAGCTTTCTTT.

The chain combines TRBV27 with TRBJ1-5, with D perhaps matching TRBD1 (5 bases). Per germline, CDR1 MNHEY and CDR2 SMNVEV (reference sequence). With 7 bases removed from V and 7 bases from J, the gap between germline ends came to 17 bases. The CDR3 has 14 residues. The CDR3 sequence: CASTPWGGDQPQHF. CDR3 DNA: TGTGCCAGCACCCCATGGGGGGGTGACCAGCCCCAGCATTTT.

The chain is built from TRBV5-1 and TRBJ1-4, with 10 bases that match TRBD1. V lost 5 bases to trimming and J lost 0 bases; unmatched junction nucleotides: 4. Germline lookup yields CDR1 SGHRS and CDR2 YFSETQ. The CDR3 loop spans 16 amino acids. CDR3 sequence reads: CASSRQGAATNEKLFF. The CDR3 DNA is TGCGCCAGCAGTAGACAGGGGGCCGCAACTAATGAAAAACTGTTTTTT.